Listed below are T cell receptor beta chains from one sample, sequenced in a study of blood T cell repertoires in COVID-19. Some clones are missing from TCRdb's copy, which holds only in-frame ones; the method was immunoSEQ multiplex PCR. The sample consists of some 300,000 clones, roughly 90% of them appearing once. Sequencing was carried out using PBMCs or T cells enriched from blood (not recorded which). These receptors came from a woman aged 50 to 65 who had been exposed to COVID-19. CDR3s include the opening cysteine and the closing phenylalanine or tryptophan. The D gene is left open where the match is weak. Part of the rows lack a size; the others show once, few, many or a class for expanded clones.

clone size	D gene	V gene	CDR3 length	J gene	CDR3 DNA	CDR3 protein
.	.	TRBV19	15	TRBJ2-3	TGTGCCAGTAGTCCCCGGGACACTAGGCCAGATACGCAGTATTTT	CASSPRDTRPDTQYF
.	TRBD1	TRBV6-5	13	TRBJ2-3	TGTGCCAGCAGCGGACAGGGGATGGATACGCAGTATTTT	CASSGQGMDTQYF
.	.	TRBV30	11	TRBJ2-1	TGTGCCTGGAGTCCCGGTTCTGAGCAGTTCTTC	CAWSPGSEQFF
once	.	TRBV14	14	TRBJ2-1	TGTGCCAGCAGCCACCTGAGCTCCTACAATGAGCAGTTCTTC	CASSHLSSYNEQFF
.	TRBD2	TRBV6-5	15	TRBJ2-7	TGTGCCAGCAGTTCGGCTAGCGGGGAAGTCTACGAGCAGTACTTC	CASSSASGEVYEQYF
few	.	TRBV29-1	14	TRBJ2-7	TGCAGCGTAGCCCCCCGGCAGGACTCCTACGAGCAGTACTTC	CSVAPRQDSYEQYF
once	.	TRBV5-4	13	TRBJ1-1	TGTGCCAGCAGCGCCGACAGAGCTCCTGAAGCTTTCTTT	CASSADRAPEAFF
.	.	TRBV18	13	TRBJ1-5	TGTGCCAGCTCACATAGTAGCAATCAGCCCCAGCATTTT	CASSHSSNQPQHF
.	TRBD2	TRBV3-1/TRBV3-2	19	TRBJ2-2	TGTGCCAGCAGCCAAGATCCCGGACTAGCGGGGGGGCCTCCCGGGGAGCTGTTTTTT	CASSQDPGLAGGPPGELFF
.	.	TRBV11-3	15	TRBJ2-3	TGTGCCAGCAGCTACGGAGAGACTAGCACAGATACGCAGTATTTT	CASSYGETSTDTQYF
.	.	TRBV19	13	TRBJ2-5	TGTGCCAGTAGTATCGCCAGGGGCGAGACCCAGTACTTC	CASSIARGETQYF
few	.	TRBV5-1	15	TRBJ1-1	TGCGCCAGCAGCTTCGGGGGGATGGCGAACACTGAAGCTTTCTTT	CASSFGGMANTEAFF
.	TRBD1	TRBV30	15	TRBJ1-2	TGTGCCTGGAGCGATACCGGGACAGCCTACTATGGCTACACCTTC	CAWSDTGTAYYGYTF
.	TRBD1	TRBV19	14	TRBJ1-2	TGTGCCAGTAGTGCCAGGACAGGGAACTATGGCTACACCTTC	CASSARTGNYGYTF
once	.	TRBV16	15	TRBJ1-2	TGTGCCAGCAGCCAATATCCGGTCGCGAACTATGGCTACACCTTC	CASSQYPVANYGYTF
.	TRBD1	TRBV5-1	16	TRBJ2-2	TGCGCCAGCAGCAAACCGGGACAGCCGAACACCGGGGAGCTGTTTTTT	CASSKPGQPNTGELFF
.	.	TRBV6-4	14	TRBJ1-1	TGTGCCAGCAGCGAGTTTCAGGGAAACACTGAAGCTTTCTTT	CASSEFQGNTEAFF
.	.	TRBV27	15	TRBJ1-5	TGTGCCAGCGCCCGGGGGGCAGGAAGCAATCAGCCCCAGCATTTT	CASARGAGSNQPQHF
.	TRBD1	TRBV3-1/TRBV3-2	13	TRBJ1-2	TGTGCCAGCAGCGTCGACAGGGCGAATGGCTACACCTTC	CASSVDRANGYTF
.	.	TRBV2	15	TRBJ2-7	TGTGCCAGCAGTGAAAGTGTGGGCCTCTCCTACGAGCAGTACTTC	CASSESVGLSYEQYF
.	.	TRBV28	11	TRBJ2-3	TGTGCCAGCAGTTACAGAGATACGCAGTATTTT	CASSYRDTQYF
.	.	TRBV5-4	16	TRBJ1-3	TGTGCCAGCAGCTTAACTGCCCGAGGCCCACGAAACACCATATATTTT	CASSLTARGPRNTIYF
.	.	TRBV5-1	15	TRBJ1-5	TGCGCCAGCAGCTTGGGGGGAGGCACCGTGCAGCCCCAGCATTTT	CASSLGGGTVQPQHF
once	TRBD1	TRBV5-8	15	TRBJ1-2	TGTGCCAGCAGCAACCGGGACAGGGTATACTATGGCTACACCTTC	CASSNRDRVYYGYTF
.	.	TRBV19	13	TRBJ1-5	TGTGCCAGTAGTATATCCCTGGGCCAGCCCCAGCATTTT	CASSISLGQPQHF
.	TRBD1	TRBV6-5	13	TRBJ1-1	TGTGCCACCACAGGGGACATGAACACTGAAGCTTTCTTT	CATTGDMNTEAFF
.	.	TRBV7-2	14	TRBJ1-1	TGTGCCAGCAAAGCTTCTCAGGCCGGAACTGAAGCTTTCTTT	CASKASQAGTEAFF
.	TRBD1	TRBV28	16	TRBJ2-3	TGTGCCAGCAGTTTGGGGGGACAGGGGGCCACAGATACGCAGTATTTT	CASSLGGQGATDTQYF
.	TRBD1	TRBV10-3	12	TRBJ2-7	TGTGCCACACAGGGGGGCTTTGACGAGCAGTACTTC	CATQGGFDEQYF
once	.	TRBV6-5	15	TRBJ1-4	TGTGCCAGCAGTTACCTTCAGGTAGCTAATGAAAAACTGTTTTTT	CASSYLQVANEKLFF
.	.	TRBV28	17	TRBJ1-5	TGTGCCAGCAGTCCCTCCCGGGGAGATTATAGCAATCAGCCCCAGCATTTT	CASSPSRGDYSNQPQHF
.	TRBD1	TRBV7-7	16	TRBJ2-2	TGTGCTAGCAGTCCCCGGACAGGGGGGACTACCGGGGAGCTGTTTTTT	CASSPRTGGTTGELFF
few	TRBD1	TRBV28	15	TRBJ1-4	TGTGCCAGCAGTTTACTGGGACAGGGGAATGAAAAACTGTTTTTT	CASSLLGQGNEKLFF
.	.	TRBV27	14	TRBJ1-5	TGTGCCAGCCAACCCCGACAGAGCTATCAGCCCCAGCATTTT	CASQPRQSYQPQHF
.	TRBD1	TRBV15	15	TRBJ1-2	TGTGCCACCAGCAGAGGCACGGGACAGTCATATGGCTACACCTTC	CATSRGTGQSYGYTF
.	TRBD2	TRBV5-4	17	TRBJ2-3	TGTGCCAGCAGCATAGCGGGGGGGCTTCCCGCCACAGATACGCAGTATTTT	CASSIAGGLPATDTQYF
few	TRBD1	TRBV15	15	TRBJ1-5	TGTGCCACCAGCAGGGACCAGGGGGTCGGTCAGCCCCAGCATTTT	CATSRDQGVGQPQHF
.	TRBD2	TRBV28	14	TRBJ2-3	TGTGCCAGCCTGGCTAGCGGGGGCACAGATACGCAGTATTTT	CASLASGGTDTQYF
.	.	TRBV9	14	TRBJ2-7	TGTGCCAGCAGCGTAGAAGGCGGCCCCTACGAGCAGTACTTC	CASSVEGGPYEQYF
.	TRBD2	TRBV11-2	17	TRBJ2-3	TGTGCCAGCAGCTTTAGGGTCAGCGGGGGGGCCGCAGATACGCAGTATTTT	CASSFRVSGGAADTQYF
.	.	TRBV24-1	16	TRBJ2-1	TGTGCCACCAGTGATTCTGGAGGGGCGTCCTACAATGAGCAGTTCTTC	CATSDSGGASYNEQFF
.	.	TRBV5-1	19	TRBJ2-6	TGCGCCAGCAGCTTGATCTCTCTGTCGGGGGGCTTTGGGGCCAACGTCCTGACTTTC	CASSLISLSGGFGANVLTF
.	.	TRBV5-6	13	TRBJ1-1	TGTGCCAGCAGAATGGACGGGGTCCCCGAAGCTTTCTTT	CASRMDGVPEAFF
.	TRBD1	TRBV6-2/TRBV6-3	15	TRBJ2-1	TGTGCCAGCAGCCTAGCCGGGACAGGTCGGCATGAGCAGTTCTTC	CASSLAGTGRHEQFF
.	.	TRBV2	16	TRBJ1-3	TGTGCCAGCACCACCGATTCTGGGGGGTCTGGAAACACCATATATTTT	CASTTDSGGSGNTIYF
.	TRBD1	TRBV5-8	16	TRBJ2-5	TGTGCCAGCAGGCCCGGGACAGAGTTGCTCTTGGAGACCCAGTACTTC	CASRPGTELLLETQYF
.	.	TRBV3-1/TRBV3-2	16	TRBJ2-5	TGTGCCAGCAGCCAAGCGTTACTGCAGGGAGGTTCGACCCAGTACTTC	CASSQALLQGGSTQYF
.	TRBD2	TRBV7-2	15	TRBJ2-1	TGTGCCAGCAGCAGGCGGGGGGGCAGGTACAATGAGCAGTTCTTC	CASSRRGGRYNEQFF
.	.	TRBV7-2	15	TRBJ2-3	TGTGCCAGCAGCCTTTCTGGGCGGGGCACAGATACGCAGTATTTT	CASSLSGRGTDTQYF
.	TRBD1	TRBV27	20	TRBJ2-6	TGTGCCAGCAGCCCCTGGGGGTCAGGGGGAGCCGTGGCTGGGGCCAACGTCCTGACTTTC	CASSPWGSGGAVAGANVLTF
.	TRBD2	TRBV30	17	TRBJ2-2	TGTGCCTGGACCCCTGGATGGACTAGCGGGGACACCGGGGAGCTGTTTTTT	CAWTPGWTSGDTGELFF
.	TRBD1	TRBV19	15	TRBJ1-4	TGTGCCAGTAGTATGACCGGGACAGGGTATGAAAAACTGTTTTTT	CASSMTGTGYEKLFF
.	TRBD1	TRBV28	14	TRBJ1-5	TGTGCCAGCAGTTTGGGACAGGTTAATCAGCCCCAGCATTTT	CASSLGQVNQPQHF
few	TRBD1	TRBV5-1	14	TRBJ2-6	TGCGCCAGCAGACCCAGTGGGACAGGGCTTTTCCTGACTTTC	CASRPSGTGLFLTF
.	.	TRBV2	14	TRBJ1-4	TGTGCCACCAACCAGGGGTATGGTAATGAAAAACTGTTTTTT	CATNQGYGNEKLFF
.	TRBD1	TRBV7-2	15	TRBJ2-1	TGTGCCAGCAGCCCGCAAGGGGGCTCTAACTTTGGGCAGTTCTTC	CASSPQGGSNFGQFF
.	TRBD1	TRBV5-6	16	TRBJ1-2	TGTGCCAGCAGCTTGGCCGGACAGGGGCCGGGCTATGGCTACACCTTC	CASSLAGQGPGYGYTF